This TCR beta chain was identified during a study of shared clonotypes between healthy human individuals. The test was conducted at deep level. Profiling relied on immunoSEQ multiplex PCR, and the TCRdb table lists in-frame clones only, not all of them. The data hold 2 million to 3 million clones, with roughly nine tenths observed a single time. Sequenced input: naive CD4+ T cells sorted from blood. The subset denotes: CD45RA+ positively selected. This receptor was taken from a man between 18 and 35 years old in good health.

CDR3 nucleotide sequence: TGTGCCAGCAGCGTAGGGGGACAGGGGACCTATGGCTACACCTTC. Protein sequence: CASSVGGQGTYGYTF. The V gene is TRBV9, the J gene TRBJ1-2, with 10 nucleotides matching TRBD1. CDR3 length: 15 residues. Germline-derived CDR1 and CDR2 are SGDLS and YYNGEE. Trimming at V came to 0 bases and at J to 4 bases, leaving 3 bases not matched to a gene. Based on the CDR3 plus reference TRBV9 and TRBJ1-2, the full variable domain is DSGVTQTPKHLITATGQRVTLRCSPRSGDLSVYWYQQSLDQGLQFLIQYYNGEERAKGNILERFSAQQFPDLHSELNLSSLELGDSALYFCASSVGGQGTYGYTFGSGTRLTVV.